These 15 T cell receptor beta chains were sequenced from one sample in a study of shared clonotypes between healthy human individuals. Libraries were prepared by immunoSEQ multiplex PCR; TCRdb keeps only in-frame clonotypes and omits some of them. The sample includes some 1 million clones, about 74% of them seen just once. The sample was memory CD4+ T cells sorted from blood. Stated subset: CD45RA-negative fraction. Receptor source: a man between 18 and 35 years old in good health.

The chain is built from TRBV28 and TRBJ1-4; 10 nucleotides line up with TRBD1. The germline gives CDR1 MDHEN, CDR2 SYDVKM. V was pared by 5 bases and J by 6 bases, with 9 bases of the junction left unmatched. CDR3 size: 16 residues. CDR3 amino acids: CASSTIWTGGYEKLFF. The CDR3 DNA reads TGTGCCAGCAGTACCATTTGGACAGGGGGTTATGAAAAACTGTTTTTT.

As for this clone: A single base separates this from a much larger clone, so it may be a read error. The same CDR3 arises from other DNA sequences in this sample as well. The rearrangement links TRBV7-9 to TRBJ2-7, with D possibly called TRBD1 or TRBD2 (5 bases each). The germline V gene encodes CDR1 SEHNR and CDR2 FQNEAQ (reference sequence). The V end lost 3 bases, the J end lost 1 base, and 7 bases lay between the germline ends. The CDR3 extends over 13 amino acids. Here the CDR3 DNA reads TGTGCCAGCAGCTTGGGGGTATCCTACGAGCAGTACTTC. The encoded protein is CASSLGVSYEQYF. Based on the CDR3 plus reference TRBV7-9 and TRBJ2-7, the full variable domain is DTGVSQNPRHKITKRGQNVTFRCDPISEHNRLYWYRQTLGQGPEFLTYFQNEAQLEKSRLLSDRFSAERPKGSFSTLEIQRTEQGDSAMYLCASSLGVSYEQYFGPGTRLTVT.

The chain employs TRBV9 and TRBJ1-1, with D possibly matching TRBD1 (5 bases). V lost 4 bases and J 7 bases, leaving 11 bases between the germline ends. Germline V gene lookup returns CDR1 SGDLS and CDR2 YYNGEE. The CDR3 is 12 amino acids. CDR3 nucleotide sequence: TGTGCCAGCAGCTCTACAGGACTTGAAGCTTTCTTT. Translated, it gives CASSSTGLEAFF.

The gene calls are TRBV9 and TRBJ2-2; D gene ambiguous. V dropped 3 bases and J dropped 4 bases, with 10 bases sitting between them. Germline-derived CDR1 and CDR2 are SGDLS and YYNGEE. CDR3 length equals 14 residues. CDR3 coding DNA: TGTGCCAGCAGCGCTCCTGAGGTCACCGGGGAGCTGTTTTTT. Translating it yields CASSAPEVTGELFF.

The chain is built from TRBV28 and TRBJ1-1; D not resolved. CDR3 length: 16 residues. V shed 6 bases and J shed 2 bases, with 19 bases lying between them. Germline-derived CDR1 and CDR2 are MDHEN and SYDVKM. CDR3 coding DNA: TGTGCCAGCAGCCTGGTTCCTGAGCTTATCAACACTGAAGCTTTCTTT. It translates to CASSLVPELINTEAFF.

The rearrangement uses TRBV6-6 and TRBJ1-4; D is undetermined. This CDR3 has 13 residues. The germline V gene has CDR1 MNHNY and CDR2 SVGAGI (reference sequence). The V end was cut by 10 bases, the J end by 2 bases, with 11 bases between. Here the CDR3 DNA reads TGTGCCACTTTGAGGGAGACTAATGAAAAACTGTTTTTT. Amino acids: CATLRETNEKLFF.

The V and J genes are TRBV4-2 and TRBJ2-4; the D gene is possibly TRBD1 (6 bases). The CDR3 totals 14 residues. Germline V lookup: CDR1 LGHNA, CDR2 YNFKEQ. V gave up 4 bases and J gave up 1 base, with 8 bases separating them. The CDR3 coding sequence is TGTGCCAGCAGCCCCCAGGGGGCCAAAAACATTCAGTACTTC. Translation gives CASSPQGAKNIQYF.

Points on this clone: A far larger clone lies a single base away; this is likely a read error. The J gene is TRBJ1-1, the V gene TRBV5-4, with a tentative D call TRBD1 (5 bases). This CDR3 is 13 amino acids long. The ends were cut back, 4 bases at V and 1 base at J, with 8 bases in the middle. Looked up from germline, CDR1 is SGHNT and CDR2 is YYREEE (reference sequence). The DNA for the CDR3 is TGTGCCAGCAGCCAAGACAGGAACACTGAAGCTTTCTTT. Translating it yields CASSQDRNTEAFF.

This clone came up many times. V is TRBV14 and J is TRBJ1-6; the D is unclear. Germline assignment: CDR1 SGHDN and CDR2 FVKESK. Trimming took 4 bases from V and 10 from J, leaving 11 bases between them. The CDR3 covers 13 residues. Here the CDR3 reads CASSLIGLSPLHF. The CDR3 region has the DNA TGTGCCAGCAGCCTTATCGGGTTGTCACCCCTCCACTTT.

The gene calls are TRBV30 and TRBJ2-7; D is possibly TRBD2 (6 bases). The CDR3 loop spans 12 amino acids. From germline, CDR1 is GTSNPN and CDR2 SVGIG (reference sequence). V lost 4 bases and J 5 bases, leaving 12 bases between the germline ends. Here the CDR3 DNA reads TGTGCCTGGAAGGGAGGTTACCACGAGCAGTACTTC. Its translation: CAWKGGYHEQYF. Filled out from reference TRBV30 and TRBJ2-7, the complete variable domain reads SQTIHQWPATLVQPVGSPLSLECTVEGTSNPNLYWYRQAAGRGLQLLFYSVGIGQISSEVPQNLSASRPQDRQFILSSKKLLLSDSGFYLCAWKGGYHEQYFGPGTRLTVT.

This chain links TRBV9 with TRBJ2-6, with 7 bases matching TRBD1. The CDR3 covers 18 residues. With V trimmed by 3 bases and J by 4 bases, 13 bases remained unmatched. Germline-derived CDR1 and CDR2 are SGDLS and YYNGEE. The CDR3 sequence: CASSGRGRQVSGANVLTF. CDR3 in DNA: TGTGCCAGCAGCGGTAGGGGGCGCCAAGTATCCGGGGCCAACGTCCTGACTTTC.

The chain employs TRBV2 and TRBJ2-5; D is undetermined. CDR3 length: 14 residues. CDR1 SNHLY and CDR2 FYNNEI come from the germline V gene. The V end lost 2 bases, the J end lost 0 bases, and 7 bases lay between the germline ends. This CDR3 is CASSESSYQETQYF. The CDR3 coding sequence is TGTGCCAGCAGTGAAAGCAGTTACCAAGAGACCCAGTACTTC.

The chain combines TRBV4-3 with TRBJ2-7; TRBD2 aligns across 7 bases. Per the germline V gene, CDR1 is LGHNA and CDR2 is YSLEER. This CDR3 is 15 amino acids long. V lost 0 bases, J lost 1 base, and 3 bases stayed unmatched. DNA of the CDR3: TGCGCCAGCAGCCAAGACTGGGACTATTCCTACGAGCAGTACTTC. Protein product: CASSQDWDYSYEQYF.

The chain is built from TRBV21-1 and TRBJ2-5; the DNA was not compared with TRBD2, the D call given in the table. TRBV21-1 is an annotated pseudogene. CDR3 length: 14 residues. The CDR3 DNA reads as TGTGCCAGCAGCAATCACGGGGTGACCCGTAGACAGTACTTC. It yields the protein CASSNHGVTRRQYF.

The genes are TRBV7-9 and TRBJ2-7, with 11 bases aligning to TRBD1. CDR3 size: 15 residues. V gave up 3 bases and J gave up 3 bases; unmatched junction bases: 4. Per the germline V gene, CDR1 is SEHNR and CDR2 is FQNEAQ (reference sequence). The CDR3 reads CASSFGTGGVYEQYF. CDR3 bases: TGTGCCAGCAGCTTTGGGACAGGGGGGGTCTACGAGCAGTACTTC.